This T cell receptor beta chain was identified in a study of identical twins. Findings and caveats of the study: Where beta out-of-frame sequences were concerned, excess twin sharing was weaker. Whereas memory repertoires showed no such difference, abundant cord blood beta clonotypes carried fewer insertions.

Each CDR3 protein is one row after TCRdb ran MiXCR on the 5' RACE reads. Of about 570,000 distinct CDR3 sequences listed, over 8.5% are singletons. The sample holds a few counts of this clonotype. What it binds is not known. The same data also went into a second study, on yellow fever vaccine responses in identical twins.

This TCR came from a woman under 30 in good health. What was sequenced was PBMCs.

The CDR3 region has the DNA TGTGCCAGCATCGGGGGGTTGGGGAGAGGGACCCAGTACTTC. Its protein product is CASIGGLGRGTQYF. The rearrangement uses TRBV27 and TRBJ2-5, with TRBD2 matching 7 bases. The CDR3 extends over 14 amino acids. The V segment lost 7 bases and the J segment 7 bases; nucleotides outside the gene matches: 12. CDR1 is MNHEY, CDR2 SMNVEV, per germline (reference sequence).